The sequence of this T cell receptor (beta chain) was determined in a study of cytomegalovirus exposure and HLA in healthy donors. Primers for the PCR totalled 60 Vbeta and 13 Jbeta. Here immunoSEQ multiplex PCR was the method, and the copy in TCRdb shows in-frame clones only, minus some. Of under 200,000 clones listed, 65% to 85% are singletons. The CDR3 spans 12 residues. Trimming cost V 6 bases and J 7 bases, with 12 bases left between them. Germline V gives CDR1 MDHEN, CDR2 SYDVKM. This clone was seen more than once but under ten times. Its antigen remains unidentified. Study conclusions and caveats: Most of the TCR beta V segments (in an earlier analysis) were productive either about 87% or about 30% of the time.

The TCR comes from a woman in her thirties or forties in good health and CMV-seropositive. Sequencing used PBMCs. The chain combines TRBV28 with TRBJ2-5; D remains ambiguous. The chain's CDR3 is CASRTRLGTQYF. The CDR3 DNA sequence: TGTGCCAGCAGGACTCGGCTAGGGACCCAGTACTTC.